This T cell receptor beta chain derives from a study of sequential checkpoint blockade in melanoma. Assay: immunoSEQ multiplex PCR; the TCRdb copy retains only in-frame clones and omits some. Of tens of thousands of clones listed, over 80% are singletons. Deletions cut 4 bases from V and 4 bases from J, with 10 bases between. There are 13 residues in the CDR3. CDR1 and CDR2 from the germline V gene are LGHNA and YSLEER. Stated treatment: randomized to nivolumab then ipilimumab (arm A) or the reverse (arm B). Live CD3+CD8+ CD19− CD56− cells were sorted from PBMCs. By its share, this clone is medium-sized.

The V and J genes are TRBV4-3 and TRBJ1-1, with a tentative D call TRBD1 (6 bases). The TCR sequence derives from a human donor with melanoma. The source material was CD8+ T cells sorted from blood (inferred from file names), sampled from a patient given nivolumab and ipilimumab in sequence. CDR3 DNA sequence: TGCGCCAGCAGCCGGCAGGGGTTCACTGAAGCTTTCTTT. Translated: CASSRQGFTEAFF.